This TCR beta chain was sequenced during a study of T cell responses to AZD1222 COVID-19 vaccine. Study-wide points: The sample set comprised mostly white British donors with more females, and clonal diversity was possibly underestimated. The study found vaccine-associated CD4 TCRs spanning spike, dominant at 160-218 and 743-854. AZD1222 recipients seropositive at baseline numbered only 5 or 6.

This CDR3 spans 13 amino acids. V lost 6 bases and J lost 5, with 14 bases in between. In the case of this clone: Its cognate antigen is unknown.

Clones were sequenced by immunoSEQ multiplex PCR, and TCRdb holds only the in-frame ones, with some missing. Seen here are about 260,000 clones, 93% observed once, and the top ten hold around 0.5%. Sequences were derived from peripheral blood, sampled on day 0 of AZD1222 vaccination. J is TRBJ2-7 and V is TRBV12-3 or TRBV12-4; D unresolved. This receptor was identified in an adult in good health. The CDR3 DNA sequence: TGTGCCAGCAGCCCACGTGTTTCGGACGAGCAGTACTTC. Residues: CASSPRVSDEQYF.